The next 29 T cell receptor beta chains were all read from a single sample in a study of tumor and adjacent non-tumor tissue in lung cancer. A modified ARM-PCR protocol with three rounds of nested PCR amplified TCRbeta. MiXCR, applied by TCRdb to the multiplex PCR reads, yields one record per CDR3 protein. The data hold about 80,000 distinct CDR3 sequences, with around 80% observed a single time. No cell sorting was done before RNA was extracted from the tissue. Sequencing was done on a sample of lung tumor tissue. These receptors came from a woman between 45 and 65 years old with non-small cell lung cancer.

This sequence joins TRBV6-2 or TRBV6-3 and TRBJ2-7; D remains ambiguous. This CDR3 is built from 14 residues. CDR1 and CDR2 (germline): MNHEY, SVGEGT. Trimming stripped 2 bases from V and 3 bases from J, with 11 bases between. CDR3: CASSYALIHYEQYF. CDR3 DNA sequence: TGTGCCAGCAGTTACGCACTAATACACTACGAGCAGTACTTC.

Regarding this clonotype: An end of the junction differs from the germline gene, which may be a read error. J is TRBJ2-1 and V is TRBV29-1; no firm D call. The CDR3 consists of 13 residues. Germline CDR1 and CDR2: SQVTM and ANQGSEA. CDR3: CGVDRKGSNEQFF. The DNA of the CDR3 is TGCGGCGTTGATCGGAAGGGCAGCAATGAGCAGTTCTTC.

The chain is built from TRBV20-1 and TRBJ2-1; D might be TRBD2 (6 bases). Germline V lookup: CDR1 DFQATT, CDR2 SNEGSKA (reference sequence). The V gene lost 3 bases and the J gene lost 8 bases, with 20 bases spanning the gap. This CDR3 is built from 15 residues. The CDR3 DNA reads TGCAGTGCTAGTCCCAGGTCTAGCGAGAGCGATGAGCAGTTCTTC. This codes for CSASPRSSESDEQFF.

A remark on this clonotype: Mismatch with germline at one junction end may stem from a read error. The gene calls are TRBV20-1 and TRBJ2-1; TRBD2 matches at 10 bases. Germline assignment: CDR1 DFQATT and CDR2 SNEGSKA (reference sequence). The CDR3 loop spans 17 amino acids. The CDR3 sequence: CNARFRTSGVHYNEQFF. As DNA, the CDR3 is TGCAATGCTCGGTTTCGAACTAGCGGGGTTCACTACAATGAGCAGTTCTTC.

For this clonotype: One end of the junction varies from germline; a read error may be responsible. The chain uses TRBV5-1 and TRBJ2-7; possibly TRBD2 for D (6 bases). This CDR3 has 14 residues. Germline V lookup: CDR1 SGHRS, CDR2 YFSETQ. CDR3 sequence: CASSFGGSNYEQYF. The CDR3 DNA follows: TGCGCCAGTAGCTTCGGGGGAAGTAACTACGAGCAGTACTTC.

This clonotype was counted once. A read error is likely, as this CDR3 ends without the conserved phenylalanine or tryptophan. The genes are TRBV29-1 and TRBJ1-2; D ambiguous. Germline assignment: CDR1 SQVTM and CDR2 ANQGSEA. This CDR3 comprises 11 residues. The CDR3 coding sequence is TGCAGTGATGTTCTGGGCCATGTCTACACCGTA. Translating gives CSDVLGHVYTV.

As to this clonotype: Germline and junction disagree at one end, which may indicate a read error. The rearrangement links TRBV20-1 to TRBJ2-1; D may be TRBD2 (6 bases). Germline V gene lookup returns CDR1 DFQATT and CDR2 SNEGSKA (reference sequence). The CDR3 covers 14 residues. CDR3 region: CSAPGRYGYNEQLF. The CDR3 coding sequence is TGCAGTGCCCCCGGGAGATATGGGTACAATGAGCAGTTATTC.

This clonotype was detected once. The junction departs from germline at one end; a sequencing error may be responsible. This chain joins TRBV28 and TRBJ1-2; TRBD1 is a possible D gene (6 bases). The germline V gene encodes CDR1 MDHEN and CDR2 SYDVKM. The CDR3 is 15 residues long. The CDR3 region is CANSLAGGQGYGYTF. In DNA form, the CDR3 reads TGTGCCAACAGTTTAGCGGGGGGGCAAGGCTATGGCTACACCTTC.

With respect to this clonotype: Germline and junction disagree at one end, which may indicate a read error. The rearrangement joins TRBV11-2 to TRBJ2-1; a possible D gene is TRBD2 (5 bases). From germline, CDR1 is SGHAT and CDR2 FQNNGV. The CDR3 is made up of 14 amino acids. The CDR3 loop reads CANSFNPGTNEQFF. Written as DNA, the CDR3 is TGTGCCAACAGCTTTAATCCGGGAACGAATGAGCAGTTCTTC. Variable domain in full (rest from reference TRBV11-2 and TRBJ2-1): EAGVAQSPRYKIIEKRQSVAFWCNPISGHATLYWYQQILGQGPKLLIQFQNNGVVDDSQLPKDRFSAERLKGVDSTLKIQPAKLEDSAVYLCANSFNPGTNEQFFGPGTRLTVL.

A note on this clonotype: Relative to the germline gene, one junction end is altered; a read error may explain this. The J gene is TRBJ2-2, the V gene TRBV6-5; possibly TRBD1 for D (6 bases). Germline CDR1 and CDR2: MNHEY and SVGAGI. The CDR3 sequence is 16 residues long. In DNA form, the CDR3 reads TGTGTCAGCAGTTACCTCCAAACAGGGTTCGCCGGGGAGCTCTGTTTT. Its translation: CVSSYLQTGFAGELCF.

A word on this clonotype: An end of the junction differs from the germline gene, which may be a read error. The rearrangement joins TRBV6-6 to TRBJ2-7; D not resolved. Germline V lookup: CDR1 MNHNY, CDR2 SVGAGI (reference sequence). CDR3 length equals 12 residues. CDR3 region: CASTYRFYEQYF. In DNA form, the CDR3 reads TGTGCCAGCACTTACCGATTTTACGAGCAGTACTTC.

This sequence joins TRBV10-3 and TRBJ2-1, with a possible D match to TRBD2 (5 bases). With 3 bases removed from V and 5 bases from J, the gap between germline ends came to 14 bases. The germline gives CDR1 ENHRY, CDR2 SYGVKD. The CDR3 spans 15 residues. CDR3 bases: TGTGCCATCAGTGATTCAGTTTCGGGGAACAATGAGCAGTTCTTC. Its protein is CAISDSVSGNNEQFF.

Comments on this clonotype: No conserved phenylalanine or tryptophan ends this CDR3, so it is likely a read error. This sequence joins TRBV20-1 and TRBJ2-1, with a weak D call TRBD1 (6 bases). The CDR3 length is 14 residues. Germline-derived CDR1 and CDR2 are DFQATT and SNEGSKA (reference sequence). The CDR3 sequence is CGAREGELSNGQFL. The DNA of the CDR3 is TGCGGTGCTAGAGAGGGGGAACTAAGTAATGGGCAGTTCTTA.

The chain uses TRBV4-1 and TRBJ2-3; D is ambiguous. Germline V lookup: CDR1 MGHRA, CDR2 YSYEKL. This CDR3 comprises 15 residues. Deletions cut 2 bases from V and 6 bases from J, with 15 bases between. The CDR3 loop reads CASSQLERPADTQYF. The CDR3 DNA is TGCGCCAGCAGCCAATTGGAACGGCCCGCGGATACGCAGTATTTT.

Turning to this clonotype: The junction and the germline gene differ at one end; a read error may be behind it. This chain links TRBV10-2 with TRBJ1-1; maybe TRBD1 (5 bases). Germline V lookup: CDR1 WSHSY, CDR2 SAAADI. The CDR3 is made up of 12 amino acids. Here the CDR3 DNA reads TGCACCAGTAGGGACCCGAACACTGAAGCTATCTTT. Translating it yields CTSRDPNTEAIF.

Turning to this clonotype: The CDR3 ends on some other residue instead of the conserved phenylalanine or tryptophan, so this is likely a read error. The chain employs TRBV29-1 and TRBJ2-1; a possible D gene is TRBD2 (6 bases). The germline CDR1 and CDR2 sequences are SQVTM and ANQGSEA. This CDR3 is built from 11 residues. The CDR3 nucleotides read TGTAGCGTAGGGGTCGGGAGTGGACAGTTCTAC. This encodes CSVGVGSGQFY.

This clonotype was detected a few times. The rearrangement links TRBV29-1 to TRBJ1-1, with 7 nucleotides matching TRBD1. Germline-derived CDR1 and CDR2 are SQVTM and ANQGSEA. The CDR3 has 14 amino acids. V lost 5 bases to trimming and J lost 4 bases; unmatched junction nucleotides: 10. CDR3 region: CSVTIRGSATEAFF. The CDR3, as DNA: TGCAGCGTTACAATCAGGGGGTCGGCCACTGAAGCTTTCTTT.

Points on this clonotype: A much larger clone sits a single nucleotide away, making a read error possible. This chain joins TRBV4-3 and TRBJ2-3; no reliable D call. Trimming pared 0 bases from V and 4 bases from J, leaving 11 bases between. Germline lookup yields CDR1 LGHNA and CDR2 YSLEER. The CDR3 extends over 15 amino acids. CDR3 amino acids: CASSQEPVRADTQYF. The CDR3 DNA sequence: TGCGCCAGCAGCCAAGAGCCAGTCCGCGCAGATACGCAGTATTTT.

With respect to this clonotype: The CDR3 carries no conserved terminal phenylalanine or tryptophan, so it likely arises from a read error. The CDR3 bases are TGTGCCAGTAGGAAGACAGCCCAAGAGACCCAGTACCTC. Residues: CASRKTAQETQYL. This rearrangement joins TRBV19 to TRBJ2-5, with D possibly matching TRBD1 (5 bases). The CDR3 is 13 amino acids. V was shortened by 6 bases and J by 1 base, with 9 bases between the two germline ends. Germline V lookup: CDR1 LNHDA, CDR2 SQIVND (reference sequence).

A few counts support this clonotype. The CDR3 DNA follows: TGCAGTGCCCCAAGCACCCTACGGACGGGCACAGATACGCAGTATTTT. Its protein product is CSAPSTLRTGTDTQYF. The V call is TRBV20-1, the J call TRBJ2-3; D uncertain. Germline assignment: CDR1 DFQATT and CDR2 SNEGSKA (reference sequence). Trimming cost V 6 bases and J 1 base, with 20 bases left between them. The length of the CDR3 is 16 residues.

This clonotype was seen many times. At one end the junction does not follow the germline gene, possibly because of a read error. The CDR3 sequence is CAASDGARSGGGNEQFF. The CDR3 DNA follows: TGTGCCGCCAGTGATGGGGCTCGTAGCGGGGGGGGCAATGAGCAGTTCTTC. The genes are TRBV24-1 and TRBJ2-1; 11 bases line up with TRBD2. The V gene's germline CDR1 is KGHDR and CDR2 SFDVKD. The CDR3 runs to 17 residues.

The rearrangement joins TRBV6-2 or TRBV6-3 to TRBJ2-5; D is perhaps TRBD2 (6 bases). This CDR3 has 15 amino acids. V was shortened by 7 bases and J by 3 bases, with 18 bases between the two germline ends. Germline V gene data show CDR1 as MNHEY and CDR2 as SVGEGT. CDR3 loop: CASTYGTGSEETQYF. As DNA, the CDR3 is TGTGCCAGCACTTATGGTACCGGGAGCGAAGAGACCCAGTACTTC.

Regarding this clonotype: The final CDR3 position lacks the conserved phenylalanine or tryptophan, pointing to a likely read error. The rearrangement uses TRBV12-3 or TRBV12-4 and TRBJ2-3; D is uncertain. The J call is uncertain, as TRBJ1-5 better fits the DNA end. The CDR3 runs 15 residues. The chain's CDR3 is CTNSLETLSTDTQHL. In nucleotides, the CDR3 is TGTACCAACAGTTTAGAGACACTAAGCACAGATACGCAGCATTTG.

The chain combines TRBV27 with TRBJ1-4; possibly TRBD1 for D (5 bases). Trimming pared 1 base from V and 0 bases from J, leaving 6 bases between. Germline loops: CDR1 MNHEY, CDR2 SMNVEV (reference sequence). The CDR3 consists of 15 residues. CDR3 coding DNA: TGTGCCAGCAGTTTATGGGGACCAACTAATGAAAAACTGTTTTTT. This codes for CASSLWGPTNEKLFF.

A remark on this clonotype: One junction end disagrees with the germline gene, perhaps due to a read error. The chain links TRBV11-1 to TRBJ2-7; 7 bases are shared with TRBD1. Germline V CDR1 and CDR2: SGHAT, FQDESV (reference sequence). The CDR3 spans 14 residues. CDR3 in DNA: TGTCCCAGCATCTACTGGGACAGCTCCTACGAGCAGTACTTC. Its translation: CPSIYWDSSYEQYF. Full variable domain (remainder filled in from reference TRBV11-1 and TRBJ2-7): EAEVAQSPRYKITEKSQAVAFWCDPISGHATLYWYRQILGQGPELLVQFQDESVVDDSQLPKDRFSAERLKGVDSTLKIQPAELGDSAMYLCPSIYWDSSYEQYFGPGTRLTVT.

In the case of this clonotype: The missing conserved phenylalanine or tryptophan at the end of this CDR3 makes a read error likely. V gene TRBV11-2 combines with J gene TRBJ1-3; D unresolved. Germline CDR1 reads SGHAT; CDR2 reads FQNNGV. The CDR3 is made up of 16 amino acids. CDR3 DNA: TGTGCCAACAGCTTACACAGATTAATCTCTGGAAACACCATATATTAT. Translation gives CANSLHRLISGNTIYY.

The rearrangement links TRBV10-3 to TRBJ2-7, with TRBD1 as a possible D gene (5 bases). Germline V lookup: CDR1 ENHRY, CDR2 SYGVKD. Trimming took 10 bases from V and 2 from J, leaving 21 bases between them. CDR3 length: 15 amino acids. CDR3 amino acids: CATQEVWTKTYEQYF. CDR3 nucleotides: TGTGCCACACAGGAAGTATGGACCAAAACCTACGAGCAGTACTTC.

The chain uses TRBV5-6 and TRBJ2-7; D gene ambiguous. Germline-derived CDR1 and CDR2 are SGHDT and YYEEEE. The ends were cut back, 6 bases at V and 2 bases at J, with 12 bases in the middle. The CDR3 sequence is 13 residues long. CDR3 loop: CASNDWFTYEQYF. The CDR3 nucleotides read TGTGCCAGCAACGACTGGTTTACCTACGAGCAGTACTTC.

The rearrangement uses TRBV11-1 and TRBJ2-3, with a tentative D call TRBD1 (6 bases). This CDR3 comprises 13 residues. CDR1 is SGHAT and CDR2 is FQDESV in the germline V gene (reference sequence). Trimming cost V 8 bases and J 6 bases, with 15 bases left between them. Here the CDR3 DNA reads TGTGCCAGCGGACGAACAGGGATGGATACGCAGTATTTT. This gives the protein CASGRTGMDTQYF.